This T cell receptor beta chain was retrieved from a study of sequential checkpoint blockade in melanoma. About the study: TCRβ was sequenced from DNA of under 100 pretreatment tumors.

A note on this clone: What it binds is not known.

Measured with immunoSEQ multiplex PCR; TCRdb has only the in-frame clones, and not every one. The sample lists about 4,900 clones; around 35% were seen once. Broader study findings: For nivolumab-first patients, baseline tumor clonality was associated with response. Tumor T-cell fraction and clonality correlated with PD-L1 and CD8+ counts.

V lost 2 bases and J 2 bases, leaving 7 bases between the germline ends. Germline V gene data show CDR1 as KGHSH and CDR2 as LQKENI. The CDR3 extends over 13 amino acids. Stated treatment: randomized to nivolumab then ipilimumab (arm A) or the reverse (arm B). Sequences were derived from tumor tissue (inferred from file names), sampled from a patient given nivolumab and ipilimumab in sequence. This sequence was found in a human donor with melanoma. The rearrangement joins TRBV18 to TRBJ2-7, with no clear D. The CDR3 region is CASSPGYPYEQYF. For the CDR3, the DNA is TGTGCCAGCTCACCAGGGTACCCCTACGAGCAGTACTTC.